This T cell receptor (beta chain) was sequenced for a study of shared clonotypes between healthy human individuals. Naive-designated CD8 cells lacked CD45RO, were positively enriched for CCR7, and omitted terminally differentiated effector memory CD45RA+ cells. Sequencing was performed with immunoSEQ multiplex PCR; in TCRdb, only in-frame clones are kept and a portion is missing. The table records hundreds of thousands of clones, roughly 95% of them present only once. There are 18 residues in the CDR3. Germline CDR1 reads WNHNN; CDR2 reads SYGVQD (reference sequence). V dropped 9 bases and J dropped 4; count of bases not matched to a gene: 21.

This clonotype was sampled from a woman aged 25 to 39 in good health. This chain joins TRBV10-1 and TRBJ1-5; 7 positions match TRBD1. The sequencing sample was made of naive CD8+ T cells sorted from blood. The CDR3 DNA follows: TGCGCCAGTCCCTACTACCGGGACAGTCCTTTTGTAAATCAGCCCCAGCATTTT. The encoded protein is CASPYYRDSPFVNQPQHF.